This T cell receptor (beta chain) came from a study of post-analysis software for immune sequencing data. Study context: Several disease courses (relapsing-remitting, secondary progressive and progressive-relapsing) of multiple sclerosis were included.

The TCR beta cDNA libraries contained unique molecular identifiers. Once about 0.95 to 10 million T cells were used, 400,000 to 550,000 cDNA molecules resulted. Each CDR3 protein gets one entry after TCRdb re-called the PCR reads with MiXCR. The table lists hundreds of thousands of distinct CDR3 sequences, approximately 53% of them singletons, with approximately 4.3% in the top ten. Study observations and caveats: A significant reduction in normalized Chao1 diversity was observed in multiple sclerosis patients versus controls. When patients were compared with controls, about 5 TRBV segments were more frequent, TRBV5-6, TRBV5-1 and TRBV20-1 among them. Strong co-clustering by F measure was evident for samples that had been prepared in the same batch.

CDR1 and CDR2 (germline): MDHEN, SYDVKM. The V gene lost 7 bases and the J gene lost 6 bases, with 16 bases spanning the gap. This CDR3 is built from 15 residues. Worth noting for this clonotype: Its antigen remains unidentified.

The source material was blood. This clonotype originated in a girl under 18 with multiple sclerosis. The chain employs TRBV28 and TRBJ1-6; possibly TRBD1 for D (6 bases). The CDR3 loop is CASTPGTLSNSPLHF. The CDR3 bases are TGTGCCAGCACTCCCGGGACACTGAGTAATTCACCCCTCCACTTT.